These 4 T cell receptor beta chains originate from one sample sequenced in a study of metastatic and nonmetastatic thyroid tumors. TCRdb re-clonotyped the PCR reads through MiXCR. This table has around 20,000 clones, around 21% appearing once. Thyroid surgery was performed in patients who had received no treatment beforehand. Input material: blood. The origin of the receptors is a female donor with papillary thyroid cancer or a benign thyroid nodule (not recorded which). Some clones in this sample may be carry-over from other donors' samples.

This sequence joins TRBV20-1 and TRBJ2-7, with TRBD2 identical over 9 bases. This CDR3 has 13 amino acids. J lost 7 bases, V lost 6 bases, and 10 bases had no gene match. Germline V gives CDR1 DFQATT, CDR2 SNEGSKA (reference sequence). The CDR3, as DNA: TGCAGTGCCCGTCCAGGACTAGCGTGGGAGCAGTACTTC. It specifies CSARPGLAWEQYF.

This clone was observed many times. The chain has TRBV4-3 and TRBJ2-7; D gene ambiguous. Trimming removed 1 base from V and 3 bases from J, with 13 bases in between. The CDR3 runs 15 residues. From germline, CDR1 is LGHNA and CDR2 YSLEER. The CDR3 here is CASSQGDYVGYEQYF. In nucleotides, the CDR3 is TGCGCCAGCAGCCAAGGCGATTATGTGGGCTACGAGCAGTACTTC.

This clone appeared a single time. This chain links TRBV5-8 with TRBJ1-2, with D hard to call. CDR1 and CDR2 (germline): SGHTS, YDEGEE. The CDR3 runs to 16 residues. Trimming cost V 0 bases and J 0 bases, with 12 bases left between them. CDR3 sequence reads: CASSLGSPPPNYGYTF. The CDR3 region has the DNA TGTGCCAGCAGCTTGGGGTCGCCTCCCCCTAACTATGGCTACACCTTC.

Many counts were recorded for this clone. This chain uses TRBV6-8 with TRBJ2-1, with TRBD1 matching over 11 bases. Trimming at V came to 6 bases and at J to 3 bases, leaving 10 bases not matched to a gene. This CDR3 has 17 amino acids. In germline, CDR1 is MNHGY, CDR2 SAAAGT. CDR3 sequence reads: CASRPRDRGTYYNEQFF. The CDR3, as DNA: TGTGCCAGCAGACCCCGGGACAGGGGGACCTACTACAATGAGCAGTTCTTC.